Below are 20 T cell receptor beta chains sequenced from a single sample in a study of blood T cells in healthy people across ages. Next came a second PCR, run for about 6 to 11 cycles, which used a sample-barcoded 5' primer along with a J-beta primer mix. TCRdb re-called the 5' RACE reads with MiXCR, one entry per CDR3 protein. The sample lists about 780,000 distinct CDR3 sequences, about 47% occurring once. The sample consisted of blood. Receptors originate from a man at least 80 years old in good health.

This clonotype was detected once. The chain recombines TRBV3-1 with TRBJ2-2, with 9 bases fitting TRBD1. Trimming took 7 bases from V and 3 from J; bases not matched to a gene: 6. Per germline, CDR1 LGHDT and CDR2 YNNKEL (reference sequence). This CDR3 is built from 15 residues. CDR3 amino acids: CASTLDRGDTGELFF. In DNA, the CDR3 is TGTGCCAGCACCTTGGACAGGGGAGACACCGGGGAGCTGTTTTTT.

This chain joins TRBV11-3 and TRBJ2-5, with D possibly called TRBD1 or TRBD2 (5 bases each). Germline assignment: CDR1 SGHNT and CDR2 YENEEA. The length of the CDR3 is 15 residues. Trimming cost V 1 base and J 3 bases, with 12 bases left between them. CDR3 protein: CASSLGGSEEETQYF. The CDR3 bases are TGTGCCAGCAGCTTAGGGGGGTCTGAGGAAGAGACCCAGTACTTC.

Details on this clonotype: A read error may account for a junction end that differs from germline. The chain combines TRBV15 with TRBJ2-1; TRBD1 is a possible D gene (6 bases). The CDR3 extends over 16 amino acids. CDR1 is LNHNV, CDR2 YYDKDF, per germline (reference sequence). CDR3 in DNA: TGTGCCACCAACAGACAGGTTGGAATAACCTACAATGAGCAGTTCTTC. Its translation: CATNRQVGITYNEQFF.

The chain links TRBV12-3 or TRBV12-4 to TRBJ2-5; D is uncertain. This CDR3 has 14 amino acids. V lost 3 bases, J lost 1 base, and 9 bases lay in between. The CDR3 nucleotides read TGTGCCAGCAGTTTGTTTGGGCCCCAAGAGACCCAGTACTTC. Its protein product is CASSLFGPQETQYF.

This clonotype was observed many times. The chain links TRBV20-1 to TRBJ1-2; a weak D match, TRBD1 (5 bases). This CDR3 is built from 14 residues. Germline V CDR1 and CDR2: DFQATT, SNEGSKA (reference sequence). Trimming stripped 3 bases from V and 0 bases from J, with 11 bases between. The CDR3 nucleotides are TGCAGTGCTAGCCAGGGCCTATCTAACTATGGCTACACCTTC. Its protein is CSASQGLSNYGYTF.

J is TRBJ2-1 and V is TRBV7-3; D tentatively reads TRBD1 or TRBD2 (6 bases each). Between the trimmed V and J ends, which lost 0 bases and 8 bases, there was a span of 20 bases. The V gene's germline CDR1 is SGHTA and CDR2 FQGTGA. This CDR3 spans 17 amino acids. CDR3 sequence reads: CASSLTGAGSRPDEQFF. In DNA form, the CDR3 reads TGTGCCAGCAGCTTAACGGGGGCCGGGAGTCGTCCCGATGAGCAGTTCTTC.

The chain carries TRBV7-8 and TRBJ1-1, with 7 bases aligning to TRBD1. V lost 4 bases, J lost 3 bases, and 11 bases stayed unmatched. The germline CDR1 and CDR2 sequences are SGHVS and FQNEAQ. The CDR3 is 16 amino acids. Written as DNA, the CDR3 is TGTGCCAGCAGCTCGAGCGAAGGGGGCGCGGACACTGAAGCTTTCTTT. It translates to CASSSSEGGADTEAFF.

This clonotype was seen a few times. The rearrangement uses TRBV7-9 and TRBJ2-7; the match to TRBD1 covers 9 bases. V was clipped by 6 bases and J by 0 bases; unmatched bases: 9. The CDR3 consists of 16 residues. Germline lookup yields CDR1 SEHNR and CDR2 FQNEAQ (reference sequence). CDR3 coding DNA: TGTGCCAGCAGTCCCCCGGGACAGGGACTCTCCTACGAGCAGTACTTC. Its translation is CASSPPGQGLSYEQYF.

The chain joins TRBV9 to TRBJ2-6; D gene ambiguous. The CDR3 extends over 16 amino acids. Trimming shortened V by 0 bases and J by 1 base, and 8 bases separated the two germline ends. From germline, CDR1 is SGDLS and CDR2 YYNGEE. The CDR3 is CASSVVERSGANVLTF. CDR3 DNA: TGTGCCAGCAGCGTAGTCGAACGATCTGGGGCCAACGTCCTGACTTTC.

The chain uses TRBV7-2 and TRBJ2-4; a weak D match, TRBD2 (6 bases). This CDR3 region has 15 residues. Trimming left V 3 bases short and J 6 bases short, with 15 bases between. The germline V gene has CDR1 SGHTA and CDR2 FQGNSA. The CDR3 sequence is CASSFGGSGANIQYF. CDR3 sequence (DNA): TGTGCCAGCAGCTTCGGAGGGAGTGGGGCAAACATTCAGTACTTC. The full variable domain, in which reference TRBV7-2 and TRBJ2-4 provide the parts outside the CDR3, is GAGVSQSPSNKVTEKGKDVELRCDPISGHTALYWYRQSLGQGLEFLIYFQGNSAPDKSGLPSDRFSAERTGGSVSTLTIQRTQQEDSAVYLCASSFGGSGANIQYFGAGTRLSVL.

This clonotype was seen more than once but under ten times. This CDR3 reads CASGFHYVPYEQYF. CDR3 coding DNA: TGTGCCAGCGGATTCCATTACGTGCCCTACGAGCAGTACTTC. This chain connects TRBV28 to TRBJ2-7, with D unclear. The germline V gene encodes CDR1 MDHEN and CDR2 SYDVKM. The CDR3 has 14 amino acids. V lost 8 bases and J 2 bases, leaving 16 bases between the germline ends.

Only a few counts were recorded for this clonotype. The V and J genes are TRBV15 and TRBJ2-3; D is possibly TRBD2 (5 bases). V was trimmed by 4 bases and J by 0 bases, leaving 8 bases between them. Germline loops: CDR1 LNHNV, CDR2 YYDKDF (reference sequence). This CDR3 has 14 residues. The CDR3 bases are TGTGCCACCAGCACCGGGGTTAGCACAGATACGCAGTATTTT. Its translation: CATSTGVSTDTQYF. The full variable domain, with the rest looked up from reference TRBV15 and TRBJ2-3, is DAMVIQNPRYQVTQFGKPVTLSCSQTLNHNVMYWYQQKSSQAPKLLFHYYDKDFNNEADTPDNFQSRRPNTSFCFLDIRSPGLGDTAMYLCATSTGVSTDTQYFGPGTRLTVL.

This chain joins TRBV7-9 and TRBJ2-5; 12 positions match TRBD2. Germline CDR1 is SEHNR and CDR2 is FQNEAQ (reference sequence). V lost 1 base, J lost 11 bases, and 14 bases stayed unmatched. The CDR3 contains 17 residues. The chain's CDR3 is CASSLDLAGGAYNEQYF. The DNA of the CDR3 is TGTGCCAGCAGCTTAGACCTAGCGGGAGGGGCCTACAATGAGCAGTACTTC.

The chain is built from TRBV28 and TRBJ2-1; D ambiguous. Germline V gives CDR1 MDHEN, CDR2 SYDVKM. CDR3 size: 11 residues. Trimming pared 5 bases from V and 10 bases from J, leaving 9 bases between. As DNA, the CDR3 is TGTGCCAGCAGTCACTTGGTCGAGCAGTTCTTC. Its protein is CASSHLVEQFF.

The chain carries TRBV7-9 and TRBJ2-1; D is possibly TRBD1 (6 bases). Germline V CDR1 and CDR2: SEHNR, FQNEAQ (reference sequence). Trimming stripped 5 bases from V and 7 bases from J, with 12 bases between. The CDR3 runs 13 residues. Here the CDR3 DNA reads TGTGCCAGCAGCCCAACCGACAGGAATGAGCAGTTCTTC. This sequence encodes CASSPTDRNEQFF.

The V call is TRBV20-1, the J call TRBJ2-7, with 7 bases that match TRBD2. Germline CDR1 reads DFQATT; CDR2 reads SNEGSKA (reference sequence). The CDR3 extends over 13 amino acids. J lost 2 bases, V lost 6 bases, and 7 bases had no gene match. The CDR3 loop is CSALLAEPYEQYF. The CDR3 DNA is TGCAGTGCCCTCCTAGCGGAGCCCTACGAGCAGTACTTC.

The chain employs TRBV4-1 and TRBJ2-5; possible D gene TRBD1, 6 bases. The CDR3 is made up of 15 amino acids. Germline V gene data show CDR1 as MGHRA and CDR2 as YSYEKL. Trimming stripped 0 bases from V and 4 bases from J, with 12 bases between. The CDR3 is CASSQEIGRGETQYF. The CDR3 nucleotides read TGCGCCAGCAGCCAAGAAATCGGCAGGGGAGAGACCCAGTACTTC.

Of note for this clonotype: Sequence at one end of the junction differs from germline and may be a read error. The chain recombines TRBV7-2 with TRBJ2-7; TRBD1 agrees at 9 bases. The CDR3 runs to 15 residues. The germline V gene has CDR1 SGHTA and CDR2 FQGNSA. CDR3 bases: TGTGCCATCAGCCCGCCGGACAGGGGCCTTTACGAGCAGTACTTC. This encodes CAISPPDRGLYEQYF.

This rearrangement joins TRBV5-6 to TRBJ2-7; a possible D gene is TRBD2 (5 bases). Germline CDR1 is SGHDT and CDR2 is YYEEEE. V dropped 0 bases and J dropped 4 bases, with 14 bases sitting between them. The CDR3 spans 15 residues. The CDR3 nucleotides read TGTGCCAGCAGCTTGGTTGTCGGGATCGCTTACGAGCAGTACTTC. Residues: CASSLVVGIAYEQYF. The whole variable domain, remainder taken from reference TRBV5-6 and TRBJ2-7, is DAGVTQSPTHLIKTRGQQVTLRCSPKSGHDTVSWYQQALGQGPQFIFQYYEEEERQRGNFPDRFSGHQFPNYSSELNVNALLLGDSALYLCASSLVVGIAYEQYFGPGTRLTVT.

The rearrangement links TRBV5-5 to TRBJ2-3; TRBD2 matches 7 bases. Looked up from germline, CDR1 is SGHKS and CDR2 is YYEKEE (reference sequence). V shed 5 bases and J 4 bases; nucleotides not matched to a gene: 10. This CDR3 has 15 amino acids. DNA of the CDR3: TGTGCCAGCAGATGGCGGGAGTCAGAAGCAGATACGCAGTATTTT. Residues: CASRWRESEADTQYF. The variable domain in full, completed from reference TRBV5-5 and TRBJ2-3, reads DAGVTQSPTHLIKTRGQQVTLRCSPISGHKSVSWYQQVLGQGPQFIFQYYEKEERGRGNFPDRFSARQFPNYSSELNVNALLLGDSALYLCASRWRESEADTQYFGPGTRLTVL.